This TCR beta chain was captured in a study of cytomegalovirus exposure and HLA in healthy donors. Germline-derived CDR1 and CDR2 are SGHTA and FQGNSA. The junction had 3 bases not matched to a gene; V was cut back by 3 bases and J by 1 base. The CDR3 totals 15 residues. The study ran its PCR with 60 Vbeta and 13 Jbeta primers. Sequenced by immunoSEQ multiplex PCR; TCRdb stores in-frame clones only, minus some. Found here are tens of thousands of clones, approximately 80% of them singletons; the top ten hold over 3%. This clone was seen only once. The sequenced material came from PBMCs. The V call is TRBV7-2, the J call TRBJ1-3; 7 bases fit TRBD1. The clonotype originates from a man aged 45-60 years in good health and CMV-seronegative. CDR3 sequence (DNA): TGTGCCAGCAGCTTCACAGGGGTGTCTGGAAACACCATATATTTT. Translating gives CASSFTGVSGNTIYF.